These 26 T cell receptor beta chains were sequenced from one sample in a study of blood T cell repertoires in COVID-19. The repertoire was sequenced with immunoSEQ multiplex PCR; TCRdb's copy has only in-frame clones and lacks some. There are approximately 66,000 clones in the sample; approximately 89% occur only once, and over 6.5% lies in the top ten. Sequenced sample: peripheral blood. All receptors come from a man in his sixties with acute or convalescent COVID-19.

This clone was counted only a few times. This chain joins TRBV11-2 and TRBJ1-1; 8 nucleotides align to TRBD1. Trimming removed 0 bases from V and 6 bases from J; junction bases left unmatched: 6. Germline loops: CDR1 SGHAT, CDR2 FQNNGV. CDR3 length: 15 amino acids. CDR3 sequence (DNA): TGTGCCAGCAGCTTAGAGGCAGGGGGCAGCTCTGAAGCTTTCTTT. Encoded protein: CASSLEAGGSSEAFF.

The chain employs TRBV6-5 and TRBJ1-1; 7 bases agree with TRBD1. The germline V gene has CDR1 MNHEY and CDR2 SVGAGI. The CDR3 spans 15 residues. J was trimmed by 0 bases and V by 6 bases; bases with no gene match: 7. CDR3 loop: CASRLAGGVNTEAFF. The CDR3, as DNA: TGTGCCAGCAGATTAGCAGGGGGTGTGAACACTGAAGCTTTCTTT.

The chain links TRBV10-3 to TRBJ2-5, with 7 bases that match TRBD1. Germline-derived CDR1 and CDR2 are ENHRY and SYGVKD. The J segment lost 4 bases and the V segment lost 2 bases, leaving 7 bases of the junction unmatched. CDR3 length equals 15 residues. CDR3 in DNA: TGTGCCATCAGTGAGGGGAAGGGGGCAGGAGAGACCCAGTACTTC. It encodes CAISEGKGAGETQYF.

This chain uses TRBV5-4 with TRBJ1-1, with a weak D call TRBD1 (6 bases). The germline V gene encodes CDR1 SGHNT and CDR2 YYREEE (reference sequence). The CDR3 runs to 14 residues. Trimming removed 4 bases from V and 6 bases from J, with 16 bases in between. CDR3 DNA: TGTGCCAGCAGCCTTCAGGGGCAGGTCTCTGAAGCTTTCTTT. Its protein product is CASSLQGQVSEAFF.

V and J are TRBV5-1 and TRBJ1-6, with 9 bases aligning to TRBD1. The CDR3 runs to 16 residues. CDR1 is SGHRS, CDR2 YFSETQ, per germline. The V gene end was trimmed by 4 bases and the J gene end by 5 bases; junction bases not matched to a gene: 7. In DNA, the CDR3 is TGCGCCAGCAGCCTTTACCGGGACAGGGATAATTCACCCCTCCACTTT. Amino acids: CASSLYRDRDNSPLHF.

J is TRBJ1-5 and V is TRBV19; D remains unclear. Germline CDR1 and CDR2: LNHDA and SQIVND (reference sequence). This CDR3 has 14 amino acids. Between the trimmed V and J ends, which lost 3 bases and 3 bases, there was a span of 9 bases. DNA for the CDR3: TGTGCCAGTAGTATTTCAACAGCCAATCAGCCCCAGCATTTT. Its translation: CASSISTANQPQHF.

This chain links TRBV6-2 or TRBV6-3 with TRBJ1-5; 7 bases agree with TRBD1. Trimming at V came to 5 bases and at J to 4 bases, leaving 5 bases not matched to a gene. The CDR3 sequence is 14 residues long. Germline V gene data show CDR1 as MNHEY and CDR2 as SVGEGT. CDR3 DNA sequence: TGTGCCAGCAGTGCCGCAGGGGGGAATCAGCCCCAGCATTTT. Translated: CASSAAGGNQPQHF.

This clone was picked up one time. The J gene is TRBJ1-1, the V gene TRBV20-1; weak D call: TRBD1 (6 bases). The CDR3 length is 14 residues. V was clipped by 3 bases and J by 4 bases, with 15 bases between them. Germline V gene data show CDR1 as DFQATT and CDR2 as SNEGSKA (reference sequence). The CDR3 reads CSASKQGVSTEAFF. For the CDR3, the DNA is TGCAGTGCTAGTAAACAGGGAGTGAGCACTGAAGCTTTCTTT.

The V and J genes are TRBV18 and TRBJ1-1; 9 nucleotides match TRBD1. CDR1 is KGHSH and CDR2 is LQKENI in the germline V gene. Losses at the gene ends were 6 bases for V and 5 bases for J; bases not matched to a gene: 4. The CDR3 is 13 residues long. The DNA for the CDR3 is TGTGCCAGCTCCCCCGGACAGGGGACTGAAGCTTTCTTT. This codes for CASSPGQGTEAFF.

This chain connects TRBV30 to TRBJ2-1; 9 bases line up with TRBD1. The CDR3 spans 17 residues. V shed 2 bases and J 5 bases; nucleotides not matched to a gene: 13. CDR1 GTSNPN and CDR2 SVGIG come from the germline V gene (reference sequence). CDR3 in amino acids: CAWSKETGGLENNEQFF. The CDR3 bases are TGTGCCTGGAGTAAGGAGACAGGGGGTCTTGAAAACAATGAGCAGTTCTTC.

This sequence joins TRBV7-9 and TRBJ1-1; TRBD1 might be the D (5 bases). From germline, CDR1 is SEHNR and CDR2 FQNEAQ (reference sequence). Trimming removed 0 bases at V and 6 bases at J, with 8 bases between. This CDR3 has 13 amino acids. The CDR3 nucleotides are TGTGCCAGCAGCTTAGCCGGAGGGGCTGAAGCTTTCTTT. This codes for CASSLAGGAEAFF.

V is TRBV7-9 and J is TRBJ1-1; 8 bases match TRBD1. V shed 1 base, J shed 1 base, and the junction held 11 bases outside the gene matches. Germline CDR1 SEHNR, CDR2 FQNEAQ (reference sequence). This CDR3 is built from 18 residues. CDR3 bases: TGTGCCAGCAGCTTAGTCGGGGACAGGCCACGGGGGAACACTGAAGCTTTCTTT. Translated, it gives CASSLVGDRPRGNTEAFF.

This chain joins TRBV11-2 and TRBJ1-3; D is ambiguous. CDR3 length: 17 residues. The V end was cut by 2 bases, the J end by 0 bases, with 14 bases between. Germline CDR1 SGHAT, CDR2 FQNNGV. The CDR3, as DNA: TGTGCCAGCAGCTTAATACCCCACGGTGTCTCTGGAAACACCATATATTTT. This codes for CASSLIPHGVSGNTIYF.

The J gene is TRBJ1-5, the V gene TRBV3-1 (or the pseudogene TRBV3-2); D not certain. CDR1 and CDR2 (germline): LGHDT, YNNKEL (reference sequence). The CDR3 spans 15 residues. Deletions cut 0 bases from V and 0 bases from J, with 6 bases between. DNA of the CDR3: TGTGCCAGCAGCCAAGATGCCTATAGCAATCAGCCCCAGCATTTT. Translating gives CASSQDAYSNQPQHF.

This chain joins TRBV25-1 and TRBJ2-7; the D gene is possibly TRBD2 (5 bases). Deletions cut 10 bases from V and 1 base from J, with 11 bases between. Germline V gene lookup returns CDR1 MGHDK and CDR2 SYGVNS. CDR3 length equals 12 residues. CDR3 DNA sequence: TGTGCCACCCAACTAGGATCCTACGAGCAGTACTTC. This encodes CATQLGSYEQYF.

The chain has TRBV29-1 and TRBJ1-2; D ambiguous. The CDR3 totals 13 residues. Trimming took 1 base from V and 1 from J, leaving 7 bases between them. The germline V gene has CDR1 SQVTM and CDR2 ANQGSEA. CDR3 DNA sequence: TGCAGCGTTGAAGTCGAGGGTAACTATGGCTACACCTTC. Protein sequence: CSVEVEGNYGYTF.

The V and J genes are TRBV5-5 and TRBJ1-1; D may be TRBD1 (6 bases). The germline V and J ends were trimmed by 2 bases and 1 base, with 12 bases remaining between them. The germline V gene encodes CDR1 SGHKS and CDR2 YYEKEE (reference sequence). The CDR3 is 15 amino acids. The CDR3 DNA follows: TGTGCCAGCAGCTTCGGAGTACAGGGGAACACTGAAGCTTTCTTT. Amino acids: CASSFGVQGNTEAFF.

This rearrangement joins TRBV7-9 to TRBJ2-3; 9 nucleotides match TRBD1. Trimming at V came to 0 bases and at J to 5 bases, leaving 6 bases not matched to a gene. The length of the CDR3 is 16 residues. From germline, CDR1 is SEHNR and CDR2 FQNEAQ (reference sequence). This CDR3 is CASSLASGQGGDTQYF. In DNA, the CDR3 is TGTGCCAGCAGCTTAGCGTCGGGACAGGGCGGAGATACGCAGTATTTT.

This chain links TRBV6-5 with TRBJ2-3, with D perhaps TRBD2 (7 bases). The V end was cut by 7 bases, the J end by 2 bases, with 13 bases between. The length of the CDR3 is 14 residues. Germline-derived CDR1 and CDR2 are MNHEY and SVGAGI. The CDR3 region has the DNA TGTGCCAGCATGGAGGGGGGGCCCACAGATACGCAGTATTTT. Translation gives CASMEGGPTDTQYF.

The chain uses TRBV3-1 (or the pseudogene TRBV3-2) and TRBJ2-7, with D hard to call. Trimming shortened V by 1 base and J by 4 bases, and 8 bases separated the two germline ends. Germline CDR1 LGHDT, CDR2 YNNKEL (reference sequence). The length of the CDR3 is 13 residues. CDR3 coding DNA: TGTGCCAGCAGCCAAGTCGGCGGTTACGAGCAGTACTTC. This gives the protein CASSQVGGYEQYF.

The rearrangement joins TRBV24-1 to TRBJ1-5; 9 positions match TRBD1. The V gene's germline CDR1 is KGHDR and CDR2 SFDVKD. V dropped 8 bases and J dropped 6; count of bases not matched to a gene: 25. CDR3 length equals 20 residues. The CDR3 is CATNRTHRRSGTGFGQPQHF. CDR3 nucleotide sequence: TGTGCCACCAATAGAACACATCGGCGATCCGGGACAGGGTTCGGTCAGCCCCAGCATTTT.

The CDR3 nucleotides are TGTGCCAGGTCCCTTGGGGCGTTAAATCGACGTGAAGCTTTCTTT. This translates into CARSLGALNRREAFF. This chain links TRBV21-1 with TRBJ1-1; TRBD1 is the table's D call, not checked against the DNA. TRBV21-1 is designated a pseudogene. This CDR3 is built from 15 residues.

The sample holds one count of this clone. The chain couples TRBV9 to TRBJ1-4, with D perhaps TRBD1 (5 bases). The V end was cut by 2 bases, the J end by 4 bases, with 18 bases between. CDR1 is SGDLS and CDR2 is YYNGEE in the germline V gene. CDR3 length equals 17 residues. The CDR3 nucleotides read TGTGCCAGCAGCGTCGCCCCCCAGGGTTCCAATAATGAAAAACTGTTTTTT. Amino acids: CASSVAPQGSNNEKLFF.

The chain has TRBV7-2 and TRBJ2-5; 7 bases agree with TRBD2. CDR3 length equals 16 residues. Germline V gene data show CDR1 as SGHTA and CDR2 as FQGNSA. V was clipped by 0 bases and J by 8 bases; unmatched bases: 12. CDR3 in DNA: TGTGCCAGCAGCTTAGCGGGTCTAGCGGTACAACACACCCAGTACTTC. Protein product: CASSLAGLAVQHTQYF.

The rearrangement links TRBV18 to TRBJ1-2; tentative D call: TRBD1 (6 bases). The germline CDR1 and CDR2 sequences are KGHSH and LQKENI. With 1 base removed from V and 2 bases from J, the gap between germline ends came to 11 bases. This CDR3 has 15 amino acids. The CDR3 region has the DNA TGTGCCAGCTCACCACAGGGGGAGATCAACTATGGCTACACCTTC. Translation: CASSPQGEINYGYTF.

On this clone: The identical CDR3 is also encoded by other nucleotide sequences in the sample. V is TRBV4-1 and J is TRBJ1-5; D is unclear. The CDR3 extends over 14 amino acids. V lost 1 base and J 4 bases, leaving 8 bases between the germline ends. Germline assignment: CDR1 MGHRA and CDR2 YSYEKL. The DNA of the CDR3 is TGCGCCAGCAGCCAAGCTACAGAGAATCAGCCCCAGCATTTT. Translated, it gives CASSQATENQPQHF.